The entry that follows covers one T cell receptor beta chain sequence. The data were taken from a study of cytomegalovirus exposure and HLA in healthy donors. The CDR3 extends over 14 amino acids. Trimming cost V 2 bases and J 1 base, with 11 bases left between them. Germline CDR1 and CDR2: GTSNPN and SVGIG (reference sequence). The PCR had 60 Vbeta and 13 Jbeta primers. The protocol was immunoSEQ multiplex PCR, while the TCRdb copy is restricted to in-frame clones and leaves out a portion. Its table lists some 120,000 clones. V gene TRBV30 combines with J gene TRBJ1-1; weak D call: TRBD1 (5 bases). The clonotype was recovered from a man aged 25-45 years in good health and CMV-seronegative. Sequencing input: PBMCs. CDR3 DNA sequence: TGTGCCTGGAGTACGGGGGGGGAGAACACTGAAGCTTTCTTT. As protein: CAWSTGGENTEAFF.